Here is one T cell receptor beta chain with its context. This clone has a single count. It lacks a known antigen. Base-call qualities are not available, and no considerably larger clone is one nucleotide away. The CDR3 covers 15 residues, taking in both the cysteine and the phenylalanine. The sequence is cut down to CDR3 DNA, 45 bases in frame from base 1. The germline V gene yields SNHLY for CDR1 and FYNNEI for CDR2. Trimming takes 0 bases from V and 0 bases from J, and the germline ends sit 9 bases apart. This specimen belongs to a study of cytomegalovirus exposure and HLA in healthy donors (TCRdb year 2017). A note on the overall study: An earlier analysis of several hundred of the donors reported under 300 Gb of sequence data and 117 million unique TCR beta sequences obtained from around 170 million T cells. An early release covering about 600 HLA-typed donors comprised 250 to 350 gigabases of sequencing data and 85 million or so unique TCR sequences. The genetic ancestry cluster associated with self-reported Caucasian donors included 81% of the approximately 410 genotyped donors. The aim of the study was to test whether cataloging public T cell receptors could identify signatures of past pathogen exposure. Using immunosequencing, the study profiled T cell repertoires from around 680 subjects and related those repertoires to cytomegalovirus serostatus. Besides the first cohort of around 700 subjects, a separate validation cohort made up of 120 or so different subjects was used. To predict cytomegalovirus infection status, the study brought together high-throughput TCR immunosequencing, statistical association of individual TCRs with disease status, and machine learning. A later analysis re-examined previously published TCR beta repertoires from more than 650 donors and added high-resolution HLA genotyping to investigate patterns of TCR occurrence. In the later analysis, no new phenotypic data were used to find candidate immune exposures; instead, reliance was placed on TCR beta sequences and their occurrence across donors. An earlier analysis of 587 of the donors used high-throughput TCR beta sequencing to judge whether each TCR beta V gene segment behaved as functional or pseudogenic. Donor age, sex, ethnicity and CMV serostatus were compiled alongside the repertoire data. In a later genetic analysis, genome-wide SNP genotypes for about 65% of the 666 donors were used, and that subset was treated as a discovery cohort. All discovery cohort repertoires had been generated using a single sequencing platform. HLA typing covered class I and class II loci at four-digit resolution. The number of typed donors differed by locus: roughly 629-640 for A, B, C, DRB1 and DQB1; approximately 520 for DQA1; fewer than 610 for DPA1; and some 470 for DPB1. Four to six DR-DQ haplotypes were handled as single units for association and clustering because linkage in the cohort was strong. Among about 360 genotyped donors of the cohort, an average of about 240,000 unique TCR beta nucleotide sequences were sequenced per donor, roughly 20% of them non-productive. The research as a whole found: The earlier analysis of about 600 of the donors excluded seventeen rarely observed V segments, including chromosome 9 orphons, because counts were too low. HLA typing was unavailable for some donors at each locus, so association tests used only the typed subset. The classifier was reported to diagnose cytomegalovirus status with high specificity and sensitivity in both the original cohort and the validation cohort. While some public TCRs were present in many individuals, most TCR sequences turned up only very rarely across donors. It was suggested by the authors that the approach could potentially be generalized to other disease states and immunological phenotypes. In a later analysis, the rate of TCR association differed among HLA loci, with DRB1 alleles having the most associated TCRs and HLA-C alleles having the fewest. A later analysis found that HLA-associated TCR beta chains were more clonally expanded and had lower generation probabilities than equally common non-associated chains. A further reported finding was that TCR beta sequences accurately predicted the HLA-A and HLA-B alleles for most subjects in the first cohort. The only immune exposure information available for the cohort was CMV serostatus. A later analysis associated 15,000 to 20,000 TCR beta sequences with specific HLA alleles at a false discovery rate of 0.05. Linkage disequilibrium might explain the correlated functional status among segregating V segments, but an unknown experimental factor could not be excluded. This cohort had only TCR beta chains sequenced, and the lack of alpha or paired-chain data limited which features could be detected. A cluster of highly shared sequence variants was judged likely to be a technical artifact of the sequencing pipeline. A later analysis reported that several top co-occurrence clusters appeared linked to parvovirus B19, influenza, CMV and Epstein-Barr virus. Some IMGT-functional V segments, including TRBV6-2 and TRBV6-3, could not be told apart with the 87-base-pair reads, so those segments were excluded. The study listed approximately 160 TCR beta chains as associated with cytomegalovirus. When HLA alleles, especially DR and DQ, strongly co-occurred, attributing TCR associations to individual alleles was difficult. In a later analysis, most CMV-associated TCR beta chains were found to appear HLA-restricted, with HLA associations seemingly driven largely by CMV exposure. Three of the identified cytomegalovirus-associated TCR beta chains were confirmed in vitro to be specific for cytomegalovirus antigens. A later genetic analysis associated a missense DCLRE1C variant with V-gene and J-gene trimming of TCR beta chains, and an independent cohort replicated the association. Sequencing depth was assumed to be roughly uniform across donors in the presence/absence analyses, though that assumption may not hold. An earlier analysis of around 540 of the donors showed that most TCR beta V segments appeared in productive rearrangements either about 90% or about 30% of the time, which broadly matched IMGT annotations. Compared with the roughly 720-donor mean, donors in an Asian-associated ancestry cluster had fewer N-insertions in productive TCRs, according to a later genetic analysis.

In total, 630 or so healthy bone marrow donors made up the cohort. At the time of sampling, every cohort member was nominally healthy, though immune exposures that went unrecorded were likely present. The donor was CMV seronegative and was included in the group of several hundred seronegative cohort members. Each donor provided a peripheral blood sample, and peripheral blood mononuclear cells were used for TCR beta sequencing. The Qiagen DNeasy Blood Extraction Kit was used to extract genomic DNA from the blood cell samples. Library preparation used the immunoSEQ multiplex PCR assay. A mixture of 60 forward primers for TCR Vbeta segments and 13 reverse primers for TCR Jbeta segments was used in the multiplex PCR. The CDR3 region of rearranged TCR beta genes was amplified from genomic DNA with a multiplex PCR assay. The amplified TCR beta libraries were sequenced on the Illumina HiSeq System as 87-base-pair reads. In the authors' own workflow: In a later analysis, approximately 74 million unique TCR beta chains were counted across the roughly 670 repertoires, and approximately 11 million of these chains were shared by at least two donors. To remove PCR and sequencing errors, raw reads were error-corrected and collapsed into unique sequences using a nearest-neighbor algorithm that merged closely related sequences. CDR3 sequences were aligned to IMGT reference sequences to assign V, D and J gene segments. For a sequence to be retained, at least a six-nucleotide match to both a V gene segment and a J gene segment was required. Rearrangements were classified as productive when the CDR3 lacked stop codons and remained in frame with V and J, and all other rearrangements were classified as non-productive. Following IMGT convention, CDR3 was defined as the stretch from the second conserved V-encoded cysteine to the conserved J-encoded phenylalanine. Sequences without an unambiguous match to a single V gene segment were excluded from the earlier analysis of 500 to 700 of the donors. In an earlier analysis of approximately 560 of the donors, a V segment was called functional when productive rearrangements were above 56.7%, and segregating when the standard deviation between donors exceeded 5%. To diagnose cytomegalovirus status from the catalog of TCR beta chain sequences, a statistical classification framework was built. In a later analysis, TCR nucleotide sequences were compared against IMGT/GENE-DB human TR gene sequences so that V and J genes could be assigned. A later analysis assigned CDR3 sequences and most-parsimonious VDJ recombination scenarios with the TCRdist pipeline. In a later analysis, each TCR beta chain was defined by its CDR3 amino acid sequence together with its V-gene family, and reads without a unique V-gene family were excluded. To address suspected cross-contamination and a sequencing artifact, a later analysis removed several hundred highly shared, low-generation-probability nucleotide sequences. In a later analysis, a clonal expansion index for each public chain was calculated from normalized within-repertoire ranks of inferred template counts. Generation probabilities in a later analysis came from a VDJ recombination model fitted to out-of-frame rearrangements, and those results were checked against IGoR. Hypergeometric tests were used in a later analysis to score TCR-TCR, TCR-HLA and TCR-CMV co-occurrence, with a repertoire-size bias correction applied to the TCR pairs. False discovery rates were estimated in a later analysis by permuting HLA or CMV assignments 20 times. In a later analysis, co-occurring TCRs were grouped using DBSCAN, with TCRdist sequence similarity added in when clustering inside HLA-allele-positive subsets. Repertoires with fewer than 30,000 or more than 120,000 public chains were left out of co-occurrence clustering, as were about five repertoires with anomalous nucleotide sharing. The table was pulled from immuneACCESS by TCRdb, which kept in-frame rearrangements only. Such tables lose some clones; where checked, under half of the loss comes from unresolved V genes, and the rest has no known cause. V and J calls and clone size are those listed in that table; D and trimming were worked out from the DNA. This sample lists 150,000 to 200,000 clones; 75% to 85% were detected once. About 4.3% of the sample comes from the top ten.

The rearranged segments are TRBV2 and TRBJ2-7; TRBD1 is a weak D gene call, 5 bases matching. The TCR was taken from a man aged 30 to 45 in good health and CMV-seronegative. Material: PBMCs. The nucleotide sequence is given as TGTGCCAGCAGTGAAGCCCGGACATTCTCCTACGAGCAGTACTTC. This yields the protein CASSEARTFSYEQYF.